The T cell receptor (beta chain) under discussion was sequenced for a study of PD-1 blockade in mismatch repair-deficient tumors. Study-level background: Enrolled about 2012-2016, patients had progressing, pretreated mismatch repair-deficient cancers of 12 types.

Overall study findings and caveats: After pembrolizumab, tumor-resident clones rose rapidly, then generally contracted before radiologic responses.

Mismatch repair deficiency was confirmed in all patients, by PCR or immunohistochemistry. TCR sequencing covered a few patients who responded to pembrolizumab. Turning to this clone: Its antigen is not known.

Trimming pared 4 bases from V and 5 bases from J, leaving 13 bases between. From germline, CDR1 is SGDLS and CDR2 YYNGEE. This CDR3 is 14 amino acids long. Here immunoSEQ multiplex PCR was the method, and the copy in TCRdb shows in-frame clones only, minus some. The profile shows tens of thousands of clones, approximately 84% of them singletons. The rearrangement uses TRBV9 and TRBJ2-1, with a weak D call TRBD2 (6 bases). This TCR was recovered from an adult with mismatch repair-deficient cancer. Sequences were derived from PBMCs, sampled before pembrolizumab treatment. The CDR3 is CASSQRLVDNEQFF. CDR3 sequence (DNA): TGTGCCAGCAGCCAGCGACTAGTGGACAATGAGCAGTTCTTC.